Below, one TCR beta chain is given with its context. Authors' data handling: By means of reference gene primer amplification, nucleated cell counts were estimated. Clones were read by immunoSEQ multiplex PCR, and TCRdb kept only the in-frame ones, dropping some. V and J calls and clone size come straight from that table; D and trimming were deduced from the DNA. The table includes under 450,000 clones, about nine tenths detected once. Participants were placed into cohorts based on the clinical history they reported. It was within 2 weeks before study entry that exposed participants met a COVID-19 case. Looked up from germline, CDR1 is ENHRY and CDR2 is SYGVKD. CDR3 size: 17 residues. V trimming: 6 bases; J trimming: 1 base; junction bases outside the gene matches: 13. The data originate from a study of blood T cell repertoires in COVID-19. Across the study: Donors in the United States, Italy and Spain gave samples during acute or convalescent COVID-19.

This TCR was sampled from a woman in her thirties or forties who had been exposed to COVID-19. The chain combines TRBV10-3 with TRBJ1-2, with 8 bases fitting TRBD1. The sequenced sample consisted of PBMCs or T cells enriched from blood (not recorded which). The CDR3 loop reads CAISLSAGGRGNYGYTF. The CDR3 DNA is TGTGCCATCAGCCTTTCTGCAGGGGGCCGGGGTAACTATGGCTACACCTTC.